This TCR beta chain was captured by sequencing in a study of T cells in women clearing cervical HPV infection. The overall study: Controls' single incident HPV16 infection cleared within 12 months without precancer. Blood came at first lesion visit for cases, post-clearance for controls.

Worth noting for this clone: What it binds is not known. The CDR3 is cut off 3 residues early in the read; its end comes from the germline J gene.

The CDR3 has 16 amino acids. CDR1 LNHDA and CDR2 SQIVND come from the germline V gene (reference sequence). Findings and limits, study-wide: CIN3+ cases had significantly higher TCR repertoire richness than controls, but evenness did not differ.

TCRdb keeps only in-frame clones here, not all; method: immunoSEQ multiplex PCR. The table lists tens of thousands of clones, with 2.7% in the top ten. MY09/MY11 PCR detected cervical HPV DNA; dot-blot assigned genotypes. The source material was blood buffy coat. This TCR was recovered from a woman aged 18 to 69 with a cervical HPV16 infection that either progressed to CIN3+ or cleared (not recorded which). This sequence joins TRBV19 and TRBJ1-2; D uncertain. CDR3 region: CASSPRLAGGYNDYTF. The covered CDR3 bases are TGTGCCAGTAGTCCCCGACTAGCGGGAGGTTACAATGAC. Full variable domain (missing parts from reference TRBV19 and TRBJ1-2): DGGITQSPKYLFRKEGQNVTLSCEQNLNHDAMYWYRQDPGQGLRLIYYSQIVNDFQKGDIAEGYSVSREKKESFPLTVTSAQKNPTAFYLCASSPRLAGGYNDYTFGSGTRLTVV.